Each of the 8 T cell receptor beta chains below was sequenced from the same sample in a study of glioma-infiltrating T cells after dendritic cell vaccination. Clones were read by immunoSEQ multiplex PCR, and TCRdb kept only the in-frame ones, dropping some. The repertoire holds about 63,000 clones, with about 85% as singletons. Time point meaning: after dendritic cell vaccination, including at tumor progression/relapse. Material: blood, obtained after dendritic cell vaccination. The receptors were sampled from a human donor with glioblastoma.

This clone was counted between two and nine times. This rearrangement joins TRBV19 to TRBJ2-7, with 15 bases identical to TRBD2. From germline, CDR1 is LNHDA and CDR2 SQIVND (reference sequence). The CDR3 is 14 residues long. V shed 8 bases and J 4 bases; nucleotides not matched to a gene: 3. In DNA, the CDR3 is TGTGCCAGTCAGGGGACTAGCGGGGGGTACGAGCAGTACTTC. It translates to CASQGTSGGYEQYF.

The chain carries TRBV4-2 and TRBJ2-1, with TRBD1 matching 9 bases. The CDR3 length is 20 residues. V shed 1 base and J 5 bases; nucleotides not matched to a gene: 18. In germline, CDR1 is LGHNA, CDR2 YNFKEQ. CDR3 in amino acids: CASSQVGRPDRGQGHNEQFF. The CDR3 coding sequence is TGTGCCAGCAGCCAAGTGGGGCGACCCGATAGGGGACAGGGACACAATGAGCAGTTCTTC.

The chain is built from TRBV19 and TRBJ1-4, with 9 bases that match TRBD1. CDR3 length: 13 residues. The junction had 5 bases not matched to a gene; V was cut back by 10 bases and J by 5 bases. CDR1 and CDR2 (germline): LNHDA, SQIVND (reference sequence). Here the CDR3 reads CATKDRGNEKLFF. For the CDR3, the DNA is TGTGCCACAAAGGACAGGGGAAATGAAAAACTGTTTTTT.

The chain has TRBV6-1 and TRBJ1-2, with 11 positions matching TRBD1. Trimming cost V 6 bases and J 5 bases; bases outside gene matches: 8. This CDR3 region has 15 residues. CDR1 is MNHNS and CDR2 is SASEGT in the germline V gene. CDR3 nucleotides: TGTGCCAGCAGAGACATAGGACAGGGGGCATATGGCTACACCTTC. The encoded protein is CASRDIGQGAYGYTF.

The CDR3 DNA reads as TGTGCCAGCAATCGACTAGCGGGGGGTGAAGAGCAGTACTTC. Translating gives CASNRLAGGEEQYF. This chain connects TRBV2 to TRBJ2-7; 13 bases match TRBD2. CDR3 length: 14 residues. CDR1 is SNHLY, CDR2 FYNNEI, per germline. V was pared by 7 bases and J by 7 bases, with 7 bases of the junction left unmatched.

A remark on this clone: This CDR3 is missing its conserved last phenylalanine or tryptophan, likely due to a read error. This rearrangement joins TRBV9 to TRBJ1-2; no clear D. The CDR3 contains 17 residues. CDR1 is SGDLS, CDR2 YYNGEE, per germline. V shed 4 bases and J shed 0 bases, with 19 bases lying between them. As DNA, the CDR3 is TGTGCCAGCAGCCCCCGGGGTTCCGGGGAGGCTAACTATGGCTACACCCTC. This sequence encodes CASSPRGSGEANYGYTL.

The V call is TRBV5-1, the J call TRBJ1-1; D may be TRBD1 (6 bases). This CDR3 has 15 amino acids. Germline lookup yields CDR1 SGHRS and CDR2 YFSETQ. The V and J ends lost 7 bases and 3 bases respectively, with 19 bases between them. The CDR3: CASGSTGEADTEAFF. As DNA, the CDR3 is TGCGCCAGCGGATCGACAGGCGAAGCGGACACTGAAGCTTTCTTT.

The V call is TRBV7-2, the J call TRBJ2-2; 8 nucleotides match TRBD1. This CDR3 comprises 17 residues. V was pared by 1 base and J by 1 base, with 5 bases of the junction left unmatched. Per germline, CDR1 SGHTA and CDR2 FQGNSA. CDR3 sequence reads: CASSLEGTGWNTGELFF. In DNA form, the CDR3 reads TGTGCCAGCAGCTTAGAGGGGACAGGTTGGAACACCGGGGAGCTGTTTTTT.